The clone carrying this TCR beta chain was detected once. The germline V gene has CDR1 MDHEN and CDR2 SYDVKM. Trimming cost V 4 bases and J 7 bases; bases outside gene matches: 5. This CDR3 has 14 residues. This sample stems from a study of T cell responses to AZD1222 COVID-19 vaccine. Assay: immunoSEQ multiplex PCR; the TCRdb copy retains only in-frame clones and omits some. Here the sample spans more than 95,000 clones, about 90% being singletons. Sample: peripheral blood, taken on day 0 of AZD1222 vaccination. The chain recombines TRBV28 with TRBJ1-5; 9 positions match TRBD1. The TCR was taken from an adult in good health. In nucleotides, the CDR3 is TGTGCCAGCAGTTGGGGACAGGGTGGACAGCCCCAGCATTTT. This codes for CASSWGQGGQPQHF. The whole variable domain, filled in from reference TRBV28 and TRBJ1-5, reads DVKVTQSSRYLVKRTGEKVFLECVQDMDHENMFWYRQDPGLGLRLIYFSYDVKMKEKGDIPEGYSVSREKKERFSLILESASTNQTSMYLCASSWGQGGQPQHFGDGTRLSIL.